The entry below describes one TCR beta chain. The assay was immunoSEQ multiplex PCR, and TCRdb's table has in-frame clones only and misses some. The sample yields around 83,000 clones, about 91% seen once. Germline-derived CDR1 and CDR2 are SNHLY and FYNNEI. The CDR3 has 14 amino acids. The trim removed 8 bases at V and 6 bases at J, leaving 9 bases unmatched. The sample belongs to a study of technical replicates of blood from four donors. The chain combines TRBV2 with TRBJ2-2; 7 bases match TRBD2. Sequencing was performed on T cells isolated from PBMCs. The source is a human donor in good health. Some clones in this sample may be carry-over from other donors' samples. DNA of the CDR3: TGTGCCAGCCACGGCACGGGAGGAGCCGGGGAGCTGTTTTTT. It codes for CASHGTGGAGELFF.